The clone carrying this TCR beta chain has only a few counts. The sample comes from a study of blood T cells in healthy people across ages. With a J-beta primer mix and a sample-barcoded 5' primer, a second PCR ran roughly 6 to 12 cycles. TCRdb re-analysed the 5' RACE reads in MiXCR, keeping a single row per CDR3 protein. The data hold about 1.4 million distinct CDR3 sequences, with approximately 59% observed a single time. Sequenced: blood. The sequence was obtained from a man younger than 35 in good health.

In nucleotides, the CDR3 is TGTGCCAGCAGTGGACTAGCGGGAAACTACGAGCAGTACTTC. Translation gives CASSGLAGNYEQYF. This sequence joins TRBV2 and TRBJ2-5; 11 bases line up with TRBD2. The end of the DNA is better explained by TRBJ2-7, so the J call may be wrong. Germline CDR1 reads SNHLY; CDR2 reads FYNNEI. This CDR3 contains 14 residues.